This passage covers 22 T cell receptor beta chains from one sample sequenced in a study of control samples from healthy donors and cancer patients. Repertoires were generated with immunoSEQ multiplex PCR, while TCRdb's copy carries only in-frame clones and drops some. The top ten hold over 1.3% of the sample, which has 170,000 or so clones, just under 95% seen once. Sequencing was performed on blood. The receptors derive from a man aged 18-30 years in good health.

V is TRBV18 and J is TRBJ2-3, with D tentatively TRBD1 (5 bases). This CDR3 is 16 amino acids long. CDR1 and CDR2 from the germline V gene are KGHSH and LQKENI. V shed 3 bases and J shed 5 bases, with 18 bases lying between them. The CDR3 loop reads CASSPQGSSLVDTQYF. The CDR3 nucleotides are TGTGCCAGCTCACCGCAGGGCTCCTCCCTTGTAGATACGCAGTATTTT.

This clone is a singleton in its sample. V and J are TRBV3-1 (or the pseudogene TRBV3-2) and TRBJ1-5; 11 bases map to TRBD1. Germline V CDR1 and CDR2: LGHDT, YNNKEL (reference sequence). The junction had 9 bases not matched to a gene; V was cut back by 2 bases and J by 3 bases. The length of the CDR3 is 18 residues. CDR3 bases: TGTGCCAGCAGCCAACGGGCCGGGGACAGGGGGGACAATCAGCCCCAGCATTTT. As protein: CASSQRAGDRGDNQPQHF.

The chain couples TRBV19 to TRBJ2-2; possibly TRBD1 for D (6 bases). The germline V gene encodes CDR1 LNHDA and CDR2 SQIVND (reference sequence). Trimming removed 8 bases at V and 6 bases at J, with 16 bases between. CDR3 length: 14 residues. The CDR3 DNA is TGTGCCAGTCCCCCGCCAGGGGAACCCGGGGAGCTGTTTTTT. This gives the protein CASPPPGEPGELFF.

This chain connects TRBV18 to TRBJ2-7; unclear D gene. This CDR3 is built from 14 residues. Trimming cost V 4 bases and J 0 bases, with 10 bases left between them. The germline V gene encodes CDR1 KGHSH and CDR2 LQKENI. As DNA, the CDR3 is TGTGCCAGCTCACTACAACCACTCTCCTACGAGCAGTACTTC. Its protein product is CASSLQPLSYEQYF. The full variable domain, its missing parts supplied by reference TRBV18 and TRBJ2-7, is NAGVMQNPRHLVRRRGQEARLRCSPMKGHSHVYWYRQLPEEGLKFMVYLQKENIIDESGMPKERFSAEFPKEGPSILRIQQVVRGDSAAYFCASSLQPLSYEQYFGPGTRLTVT.

This clone was found once. The chain employs TRBV6-6 and TRBJ1-6, with D possibly matching TRBD1 (5 bases). The ends were cut back, 5 bases at V and 7 bases at J, with 15 bases in the middle. Germline lookup yields CDR1 MNHNY and CDR2 SVGAGI (reference sequence). The CDR3 runs to 15 residues. The CDR3 coding sequence is TGTGCCAGCAGTGCCTTATGGGACTACAATTCACCCCTCCACTTT. This encodes CASSALWDYNSPLHF.

The sample holds a few counts of this clone. The V gene is TRBV24-1, the J gene TRBJ1-5; TRBD1 is a possible D gene (5 bases). The V end lost 4 bases, the J end lost 3 bases, and 9 bases lay between the germline ends. Germline loops: CDR1 KGHDR, CDR2 SFDVKD. The CDR3 is 14 amino acids. For the CDR3, the DNA is TGTGCCACCAGTGAATCAGGGTACAATCAGCCCCAGCATTTT. Protein product: CATSESGYNQPQHF.

The chain has TRBV2 and TRBJ2-3; D is unclear. The CDR3 has 14 amino acids. Germline V gene sequence: CDR1 SNHLY, CDR2 FYNNEI. V was pared by 3 bases and J by 1 base, with 8 bases between. DNA for the CDR3: TGTGCCAGCAGTGAGATGGACGGCACAGATACGCAGTATTTT. This codes for CASSEMDGTDTQYF.

The V gene is TRBV3-1 (or the pseudogene TRBV3-2), the J gene TRBJ1-1; 11 positions match TRBD1. V shed 2 bases and J 5 bases; nucleotides not matched to a gene: 1. The CDR3 runs to 14 residues. Germline CDR1 reads LGHDT; CDR2 reads YNNKEL (reference sequence). The CDR3 loop is CASSQRDRGTEAFF. The CDR3 bases are TGTGCCAGCAGCCAAAGGGACAGGGGGACTGAAGCTTTCTTT.

The chain uses TRBV19 and TRBJ1-1, with D maybe TRBD1 (6 bases). Germline loops: CDR1 LNHDA, CDR2 SQIVND (reference sequence). V shed 7 bases and J shed 5 bases, with 14 bases lying between them. The CDR3 is made up of 13 amino acids. The CDR3, as DNA: TGTGCCAGTACCCAAGGGGGGGAAACTGAAGCTTTCTTT. It specifies CASTQGGETEAFF.

V usage is TRBV21-1 and J usage is TRBJ2-2. TRBV21-1 is a listed pseudogene. CDR3 length: 17 amino acids. The CDR3 here is CASRRGTLRTKGGELFF. CDR3 DNA: TGTGCCAGCAGGAGGGGCACCCTCAGGACAAAGGGCGGGGAGCTGTTTTTT.

The chain couples TRBV14 to TRBJ1-3; 7 nucleotides line up with TRBD1. The V gene's germline CDR1 is SGHDN and CDR2 FVKESK. V lost 1 base to trimming and J lost 0 bases; unmatched junction nucleotides: 12. The CDR3 has 19 amino acids. CDR3 nucleotides: TGTGCCAGCAGCCAAGTTAACAGGACAGGAGTTCCCTCTGGAAACACCATATATTTT. Its translation is CASSQVNRTGVPSGNTIYF.

The genes are TRBV30 and TRBJ2-5; D unresolved. The CDR3 covers 16 residues. V was cut by 3 bases and J by 5 bases, with 22 bases left in between. Germline V gene sequence: CDR1 GTSNPN, CDR2 SVGIG (reference sequence). The CDR3 DNA reads TGTGCCTGGAGCCACCCCGGGCAGGTTAATCCGGAGACCCAGTACTTC. Protein product: CAWSHPGQVNPETQYF.

The CDR3 DNA follows: TGTGCCAGCAGCGTAGCTACGAGGGGTAACGAGCAGTACTTC. It is translated as CASSVATRGNEQYF. The chain carries TRBV9 and TRBJ2-7; tentatively, D is TRBD1 or TRBD2 (5 bases each). Germline V gene lookup returns CDR1 SGDLS and CDR2 YYNGEE. The CDR3 covers 14 residues. V was shortened by 0 bases and J by 5 bases, with 12 bases between the two germline ends.

This rearrangement joins TRBV24-1 to TRBJ1-1, with a tentative D call TRBD1 (5 bases). This CDR3 contains 15 residues. Looked up from germline, CDR1 is KGHDR and CDR2 is SFDVKD. Trimming left V 7 bases short and J 1 base short, with 15 bases between. CDR3 bases: TGTGCCACCAGCGACACGGGGCGCGGGAACACTGAAGCTTTCTTT. This gives the protein CATSDTGRGNTEAFF.

V gene TRBV10-3 combines with J gene TRBJ1-6; D is unclear. CDR3 length: 12 residues. Trimming removed 8 bases from V and 6 bases from J, with 8 bases in between. CDR1 and CDR2 from the germline V gene are ENHRY and SYGVKD. DNA for the CDR3: TGTGCCATCGGTGGGAGTAATTCACCCCTCCACTTT. As protein: CAIGGSNSPLHF.

V gene TRBV30 combines with J gene TRBJ1-6; no clear D. V shed 4 bases and J shed 0 bases, with 16 bases lying between them. CDR1 and CDR2 from the germline V gene are GTSNPN and SVGIG (reference sequence). The CDR3 spans 17 residues. Here the CDR3 DNA reads TGTGCCTGGAACGGCAACCCCTGGACCTCCTATAATTCACCCCTCCACTTT. Translated: CAWNGNPWTSYNSPLHF.

CDR3 DNA sequence: TGTGCCAGCAGACTAGCGGGGGACCCAGATACGCAGTATTTT. Its translation: CASRLAGDPDTQYF. This rearrangement joins TRBV6-5 to TRBJ2-3, with TRBD2 identical over 11 bases. The germline gives CDR1 MNHEY, CDR2 SVGAGI. With 6 bases clipped from V and 4 bases from J, the junction kept 3 bases outside the gene matches. The CDR3 is 14 residues long.

J is TRBJ1-5 and V is TRBV6-5, with D maybe TRBD1 (6 bases). From germline, CDR1 is MNHEY and CDR2 SVGAGI. The CDR3 runs to 13 residues. Trimming took off 7 bases at V and 6 bases at J, with 13 bases between the two ends. This CDR3 is CASTQEGGQPQHF. The DNA for the CDR3 is TGTGCCAGCACGCAGGAGGGGGGTCAGCCCCAGCATTTT.

J is TRBJ1-2 and V is TRBV24-1; D is perhaps TRBD1 (5 bases). The germline CDR1 and CDR2 sequences are KGHDR and SFDVKD. The V and J ends lost 2 bases and 4 bases respectively, with 7 bases between them. CDR3 length: 13 residues. CDR3 protein: CATSDSQGYGYTF. For the CDR3, the DNA is TGTGCCACCAGTGATTCCCAGGGCTATGGCTACACCTTC.

V gene TRBV6-1 combines with J gene TRBJ1-1, with no clear D. The CDR3 consists of 16 residues. Looked up from germline, CDR1 is MNHNS and CDR2 is SASEGT. Trimming removed 0 bases from V and 0 bases from J, with 11 bases in between. Here the CDR3 reads CASSEAVKSLNTEAFF. In DNA form, the CDR3 reads TGTGCCAGCAGTGAAGCCGTGAAATCATTGAACACTGAAGCTTTCTTT.

As for this clone: At one of its ends the junction is not consistent with the germline gene, which may arise from a read error. The V and J genes are TRBV6-5 and TRBJ2-1; D might be TRBD1 (6 bases). This CDR3 region has 15 residues. The germline V gene encodes CDR1 MNHEY and CDR2 SVGAGI. CDR3 nucleotide sequence: TGTGCCAGCATTTACGACAGGATCTCCTACAATGAGCAGTTCTTC. This sequence encodes CASIYDRISYNEQFF.

The rearrangement joins TRBV9 to TRBJ1-3, with D unclear. Deletions cut 0 bases from V and 1 base from J, with 11 bases between. The CDR3 covers 16 residues. Germline lookup yields CDR1 SGDLS and CDR2 YYNGEE. CDR3 region: CASSVGVRDSGNTIYF. For the CDR3, the DNA is TGTGCCAGCAGCGTAGGAGTTCGGGATTCTGGAAACACCATATATTTT.